Listed below are T cell receptor beta chains from one sample, sequenced in a study of regulatory T cells in long-lasting Graves disease. TCRdb fed the multiplex PCR reads into MiXCR, producing one record per CDR3 protein. The table has approximately 210,000 distinct CDR3 sequences, around 16% seen once. Specimen: peripheral blood mononuclear cells (PBMCs), collected at new diagnosis, from a patient treated with antithyroid drugs. The source of these receptors is a female donor with Graves disease. CDR3s include the opening cysteine and the closing phenylalanine or tryptophan.

TRBV20-1	TRBJ2-5	CSARDGQGGQETQYF
TRBV30	TRBJ2-7	CAWSPRGLEQYF
TRBV6-1	TRBJ2-2	CASSGMKSGGTGELFF
TRBV3-1	TRBJ2-5	CASSQVTGQETQYF
TRBV28	TRBJ1-2	CASSLAGLGYTF
TRBV11-2	TRBJ1-2	CASSFQGTVDYGYTF
TRBV3-1	TRBJ2-7	CASSLPGLAGVGEQYF
TRBV20-1	TRBJ2-1	CSATAVGPYNEQFF
TRBV4-2	TRBJ2-7	CASSQDLLPGLGYEQYF
TRBV6-1	TRBJ1-1	CASSKGQGAPEAFF
TRBV6-1	TRBJ1-6	CASRTPGHNSPLHF
TRBV15	TRBJ2-7	CATSRELYSSGSSYEQYF
TRBV19	TRBJ2-3	CASSIGASGDTQYF
TRBV5-8	TRBJ1-5	CASSRPGGQPQHF
TRBV7-9	TRBJ2-5	CASSLDPTQETQYF
TRBV11-3	TRBJ2-7	CASSPQAGIYEQYF
TRBV6-2/TRBV6-3	TRBJ1-1	CASSNLNTEAFF
TRBV11-3	TRBJ2-2	CASYPWGQGSTGELFF
TRBV6-2/TRBV6-3	TRBJ2-7	CASSYSSRGAYEQYF
TRBV20-1	TRBJ2-7	CSARRTSGKELEQYF